This TCR beta chain was found in a study of T cells after yellow fever vaccination. Germline lookup yields CDR1 SGHNT and CDR2 YYREEE (reference sequence). CDR3 length: 14 amino acids. The V end was cut by 5 bases, the J end by 4 bases, with 15 bases between. This clonotype was found many times. Its antigen is unidentified. Template-switching 5'RACE yielded the TCR cDNA; a universal primer site and UMIs were added in the process. From the 5' RACE reads, TCRdb called clonotypes with MiXCR, one entry per CDR3 protein. The repertoire holds 140,000 to 150,000 distinct CDR3 sequences, with less than 8.5% as singletons. Findings and caveats of the study: Just a small share of clonotypes turned up in the CD4 compartment as well as the CD8 compartment. Among primary-vaccination clones, most reappeared after the booster, at 96% for CD4 and 88% for CD8. High-abundance clonotypes from the bulk population could contaminate FACS-sorted repertoires.

This sequence originates from a young man who received the YFV17D yellow fever vaccine. J is TRBJ2-5 and V is TRBV5-4; the D call may be TRBD1 or TRBD2 (6 bases each). This material consisted of CD4+ T cells sorted from PBMCs, taken 10 days after the yellow fever booster vaccination. In DNA, the CDR3 is TGTGCCAGCAGGCTGGCCGGGGGCCCAGAGACCCAGTACTTC. Residues: CASRLAGGPETQYF. Full variable domain (rest looked up from reference TRBV5-4 and TRBJ2-5): ETGVTQSPTHLIKTRGQQVTLRCSSQSGHNTVSWYQQALGQGPQFIFQYYREEENGRGNFPPRFSGLQFPNYSSELNVNALELDDSALYLCASRLAGGPETQYFGPGTRLLVL.